The rows below give T cell receptor beta chains drawn from one sample of a study of shared clonotypes between healthy human individuals. The method was immunoSEQ multiplex PCR; TCRdb's version includes in-frame clones alone and lacks a portion of them. The sample shows 2 million to 2.5 million clones, approximately 94% of them seen only once. The source material was naive CD4+ T cells sorted from blood. The source of these receptors is a man between 18 and 29 years old in good health. Each CDR3 is given with its conserved first and last residue.

>TRBV28|TRBJ1-5
CASSFFADQPQHF
>TRBV5-6|TRBJ1-2
CASSLVADRAGGYTF
>TRBV18|TRBJ1-1
CASSPYDTGGTSGNTEAFF
>TRBV5-4|TRBJ2-1
CASSLAGLAANEQFF
>TRBV18|TRBJ2-7
CASSPVREGGEQYF
>TRBV27|TRBJ1-6
CASSPRQGDSYNSPLHF
>TRBV27|TRBJ1-5
CASGLYNQPQHF
>TRBV18|TRBJ2-6
CASSPQASGGANVLTF
>TRBV6-1|TRBJ2-7
CASSARAGNSYEQYF
>TRBV5-6|TRBJ2-7
CASSLGLGPSLYEQYF
>TRBV10-3|TRBJ1-2
CAISESGRRRANYGYTF
>TRBV28|TRBJ1-5
CASSLPDRGRRNQPQHF
>TRBV5-8|TRBJ2-1
CASSLGGSSYNEQFF
>TRBV5-1|TRBJ2-3
CASSRDRGTDTQYF
>TRBV28|TRBJ1-2
CASSWENYGYTF
>TRBV7-9|TRBJ2-7
CASSSWRGPNPYEQYF
>TRBV11-2|TRBJ1-1
CASSTVRQLNTEAFF
>TRBV18|TRBJ2-1
CASSPGGNEQFF
>TRBV28|TRBJ1-6
CASSLGGFNSPLHF
>TRBV2|TRBJ2-1
CASTLRGVVGNEQFF
>TRBV6-5|TRBJ2-1
CASSYRLASYNEQFF
>TRBV5-4|TRBJ2-2
CASSLPPSETGELFF
>TRBV5-1|TRBJ2-5
CASSFGGGVETQYF
>TRBV10-1|TRBJ2-3
CASSRDRGSTDTQYF
>TRBV25-1|TRBJ2-2
CASSDPRTNTGELFF
>TRBV2|TRBJ1-4
CASRPDREKLFF
>TRBV27|TRBJ2-4
CASRVSGTWTGQNIQYF
>TRBV9|TRBJ2-5
CASRRTSGRSETQYF
>TRBV9|TRBJ1-2
CASSVDPHSNYGYTF
>TRBV6-4|TRBJ2-5
CASSDSASQRQETQYF
>TRBV11-2|TRBJ1-6
CASSLEAQGYNSPLHF
>TRBV7-9|TRBJ1-1
CASSQGNPSKNTEAFF
>TRBV30|TRBJ1-1
CAWSVALNTEAFF
>TRBV7-2|TRBJ1-3
CASSFRVGGTGTAGNTIYF
>TRBV7-9|TRBJ1-4
CASSYTRGSEKLFF
>TRBV28|TRBJ2-1
CASTLAGVYEQFF
>TRBV4-3|TRBJ2-6
CASSQEFRGPGGTFSGANVLTF
>TRBV6-5|TRBJ2-1
CASRSGDLRLDEQFF
>TRBV9|TRBJ2-1
CASSTRDSAYNEQFF
>TRBV6-5|TRBJ1-5
CASSPSGVIQPQHF
>TRBV5-1|TRBJ2-3
CASDLAGGLTDTQYF
>TRBV5-1|TRBJ2-7
CASKDLQGQYF
>TRBV18|TRBJ2-1
CASSRESSYNEQFF
>TRBV5-6|TRBJ1-2
CASSFTGTGGYGYTF
>TRBV9|TRBJ2-3
CASSVFGTKTDTQYF
>TRBV4-2|TRBJ1-6
CASSQEGDRNNSPLHF
>TRBV6-6|TRBJ2-1
CASSYAGTEQFF
>TRBV5-4|TRBJ2-5
CASSLDASSETQYF
>TRBV19|TRBJ1-1
CASFQRQGDTEAFF
>TRBV7-2|TRBJ2-2
CASSSSWANTGELFF